The present TCR beta chain was sequenced within a study of blood T cells in healthy people across ages. A few counts support this clonotype. Sample-barcoded 5' priming and a J-beta primer mix drove a second PCR of roughly 6 to 12 cycles. One entry per CDR3 protein, called by TCRdb with MiXCR from the 5' RACE reads. The table records about 1.8 million distinct CDR3 sequences, approximately 50% of them present only once. Trimming shortened V by 0 bases and J by 0 bases, and 3 bases separated the two germline ends. Germline values: CDR1 MNHEY, CDR2 SMNVEV (reference sequence). The CDR3 loop spans 14 amino acids.

The chain has TRBV27 and TRBJ2-1, with unresolved D. The TCR sequence derives from a woman in her forties in good health. The material sequenced was blood. Written as DNA, the CDR3 is TGTGCCAGCAGTTTATCCCGCTCCTACAATGAGCAGTTCTTC. Encoded protein: CASSLSRSYNEQFF.